Listed below are T cell receptor beta chains from one sample, sequenced in a study of blood T cell repertoires in COVID-19. The table came from immunoSEQ multiplex PCR; TCRdb's copy has only in-frame clones and leaves some out. Of 200,000 to 250,000 clones in the sample, 80% to 90% were seen once. Sequenced: peripheral blood. The receptors derive from a man aged 40-55 years with acute or convalescent COVID-19. Each CDR3 is given with its conserved first and last residue. Each record gives: clone size, D gene, V gene, J gene, CDR3 DNA, CDR3 protein. D genes are given only for firm matches. Part of the rows lack a size; the others show once, few, many or a class for expanded clones.

-	TRBD1	TRBV28	TRBJ1-2	TGTGCCAGCAGTCCCACTGGACAGGGGGTGGACGGCTACACCTTC	CASSPTGQGVDGYTF
-	-	TRBV12-3/TRBV12-4	TRBJ1-1	TGTGCCAGCAGTCTCGGACAGAACACTGAAGCTTTCTTT	CASSLGQNTEAFF
-	TRBD1	TRBV30	TRBJ1-1	TGTGCCGGCCAGACAGGGGGTAAGACTGAAGCTTTCTTT	CAGQTGGKTEAFF
-	-	TRBV5-4	TRBJ1-2	TGTGCCAGCTCCGGGGGGCTCTCTTTAGGGTATGGCTACACCTTC	CASSGGLSLGYGYTF
-	-	TRBV11-3	TRBJ2-3	TGTGCCAGCAGCTTAATTGATCGGTCAGATACGCAGTATTTT	CASSLIDRSDTQYF
-	-	TRBV5-5	TRBJ1-2	TGTGCCAGCAGCTTGGTACAGGGTGTGAGTAGGTATGGCTACACCTTC	CASSLVQGVSRYGYTF
few	-	TRBV7-9	TRBJ1-2	TGTGCCAGCAACCCATCCGGGGCTAACTATGGCTACACCTTC	CASNPSGANYGYTF
once	TRBD2	TRBV3-1/TRBV3-2	TRBJ2-3	TGTGCCAGCAGGCGCGGGGGGAGCACAGATACGCAGTATTTT	CASRRGGSTDTQYF
-	-	TRBV7-9	TRBJ1-1	TGTGCCAGCAGCTTACCTCGGGGAATGAACACTGAAGCTTTCTTT	CASSLPRGMNTEAFF
-	TRBD1	TRBV7-3	TRBJ1-1	TGTGCCAGCAGCGCGGACAGGGGAGGAGTGACTGAAGCTTTCTTT	CASSADRGGVTEAFF
-	-	TRBV18	TRBJ2-5	TGTGCCAGCGGGGGAGGAGGAGAGACCCAGTACTTC	CASGGGGETQYF
-	TRBD1	TRBV4-3	TRBJ1-2	TGCGCCAGCAGCCCCCGGGACAGGGAGGGGAGAGGCTACACCTTC	CASSPRDREGRGYTF
-	-	TRBV4-3	TRBJ2-5	TGCGCCAGCAGCCAAGAGGTTGGTTCGGGGAAGACCCAGTACTTC	CASSQEVGSGKTQYF
few	-	TRBV6-5	TRBJ2-2	TGTGCCAGCAGTCGACAGCTTTACACCGGGGAGCTGTTTTTT	CASSRQLYTGELFF
-	TRBD2	TRBV3-1/TRBV3-2	TRBJ2-6	TGTGCCAGCAGCCAAGGGTGGCCGGGGGGTGCTGGGGAGGCCAACGTCCTGACTTTC	CASSQGWPGGAGEANVLTF
few	TRBD1	TRBV11-2	TRBJ1-2	TGTGCCAGCAGCTTTACAGGGGCCCCAAGGTCCAACTATGGCTACACCTTC	CASSFTGAPRSNYGYTF
-	TRBD2	TRBV9	TRBJ2-2	TGTGCCAGCAGCGTAGGGGCTAGCGGGGGGTCGAACACCGGGGAGCTGTTTTTT	CASSVGASGGSNTGELFF